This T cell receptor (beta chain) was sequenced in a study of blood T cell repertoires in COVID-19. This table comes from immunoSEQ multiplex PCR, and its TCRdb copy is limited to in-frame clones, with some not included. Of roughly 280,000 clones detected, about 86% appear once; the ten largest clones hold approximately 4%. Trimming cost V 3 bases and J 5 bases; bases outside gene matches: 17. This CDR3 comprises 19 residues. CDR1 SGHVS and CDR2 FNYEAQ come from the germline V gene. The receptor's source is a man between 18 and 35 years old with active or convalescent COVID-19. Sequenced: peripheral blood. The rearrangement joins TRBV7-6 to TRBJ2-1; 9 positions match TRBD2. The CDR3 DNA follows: TGTGCCAGCAGCTTTAACCCCCCATCGTCTAGCGGGGAAAACAATGAGCAGTTCTTC. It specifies CASSFNPPSSSGENNEQFF. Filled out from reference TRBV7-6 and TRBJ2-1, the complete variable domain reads GAGVSQSPRYKVTKRGQDVALRCDPISGHVSLYWYRQALGQGPEFLTYFNYEAQQDKSGLPNDRFSAERPEGSISTLTIQRTEQRDSAMYRCASSFNPPSSSGENNEQFFGPGTRLTVL.